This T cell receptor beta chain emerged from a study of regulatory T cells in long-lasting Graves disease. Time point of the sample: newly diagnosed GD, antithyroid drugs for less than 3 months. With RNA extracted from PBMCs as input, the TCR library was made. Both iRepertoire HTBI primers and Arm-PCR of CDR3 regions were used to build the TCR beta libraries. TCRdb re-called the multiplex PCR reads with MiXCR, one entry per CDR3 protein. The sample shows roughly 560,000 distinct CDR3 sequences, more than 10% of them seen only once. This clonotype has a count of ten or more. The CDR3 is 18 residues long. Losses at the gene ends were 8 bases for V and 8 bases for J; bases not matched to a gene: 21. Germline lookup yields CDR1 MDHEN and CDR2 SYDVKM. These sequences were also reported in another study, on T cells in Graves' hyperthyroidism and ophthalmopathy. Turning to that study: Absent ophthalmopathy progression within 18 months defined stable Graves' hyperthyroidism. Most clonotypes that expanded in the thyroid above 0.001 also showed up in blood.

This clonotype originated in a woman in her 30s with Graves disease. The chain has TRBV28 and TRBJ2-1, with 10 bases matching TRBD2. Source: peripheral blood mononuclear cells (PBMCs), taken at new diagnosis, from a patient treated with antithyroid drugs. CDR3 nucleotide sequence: TGTGCCAGCGGTCGATGGTTCGGGGGTGCTAGCGGGAGTCATGAGCAGTTCTTC. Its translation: CASGRWFGGASGSHEQFF.